The rows below give T cell receptor beta chains drawn from one sample of a study of graft-versus-host responses after intestinal transplantation. The method was immunoSEQ multiplex PCR; TCRdb's version includes in-frame clones alone and lacks a portion of them. The sample consists of about 88,000 clones, about 94% of them appearing once. These TCRs' antigens remain unknown. The specimen was unstimulated CD4+ T cells sorted from spleen or lymph node cells, collected before transplant. The receptors come from a human donor who was the organ donor for an intestinal transplant. Each CDR3 is given with its conserved first and last residue.

J gene: TRBJ2-3
V gene: TRBV28
CDR3 protein: CASSTVGGHTDTQYF

J gene: TRBJ2-3
V gene: TRBV28
CDR3 protein: CASSFSGPPKTDTQYF

J gene: TRBJ2-7
V gene: TRBV5-4
CDR3 protein: CASRRRTGEEQYF

J gene: TRBJ2-3
V gene: TRBV5-1
CDR3 protein: CASSLVSGASTDTQYF

J gene: TRBJ1-1
V gene: TRBV19
CDR3 protein: CASSPNTEAFF

J gene: TRBJ1-1
V gene: TRBV18
CDR3 protein: CASSPQGYTEAFF

J gene: TRBJ2-3
V gene: TRBV6-1
CDR3 protein: CASSDRTGLGSNTQYF

J gene: TRBJ2-5
V gene: TRBV7-2
CDR3 protein: CASSIQLAGQETQYF

J gene: TRBJ1-4
V gene: TRBV5-1
CDR3 protein: CASSPRGGAGEKLFF

J gene: TRBJ2-1
V gene: TRBV5-4
CDR3 protein: CASRLAGGMSSYNEQFF

J gene: TRBJ1-5
V gene: TRBV7-9
CDR3 protein: CASSLRSTGNQHF

J gene: TRBJ1-4
V gene: TRBV6-1
CDR3 protein: CASSGQGEEKLFF

J gene: TRBJ1-1
V gene: TRBV5-6
CDR3 protein: CASSLGDRGAGAAFF

J gene: TRBJ1-2
V gene: TRBV16
CDR3 protein: CASSQPRGSGYTF

J gene: TRBJ1-2
V gene: TRBV19
CDR3 protein: CASSIGTNNYGYTF

J gene: TRBJ1-4
V gene: TRBV9
CDR3 protein: CASSVGVGGEKLFF

J gene: TRBJ1-1
V gene: TRBV10-2
CDR3 protein: CASSEQGRTEAFF

J gene: TRBJ1-1
V gene: TRBV10-1
CDR3 protein: CASSVCGGEFDTEAFF

J gene: TRBJ1-6
V gene: TRBV6-5
CDR3 protein: CASSSAGYNSPLHF

J gene: TRBJ1-5
V gene: TRBV19
CDR3 protein: CASSGEPYQPQHF

J gene: TRBJ2-7
V gene: TRBV2
CDR3 protein: CASSGEGTSGGPEQYF

J gene: TRBJ2-2
V gene: TRBV7-2
CDR3 protein: CASSPRRGANTGELFF

J gene: TRBJ1-2
V gene: TRBV6-1
CDR3 protein: CASSVEGGAGYTF

J gene: TRBJ2-5
V gene: TRBV7-6
CDR3 protein: CASSPAALGFSETQYF

J gene: TRBJ1-1
V gene: TRBV7-3
CDR3 protein: CASSPRDTEAFF

J gene: TRBJ1-2
V gene: TRBV11-2
CDR3 protein: CASSFDYREGGYTF

J gene: TRBJ1-1
V gene: TRBV30
CDR3 protein: CARSVFGTGGRMNTEAFF

J gene: TRBJ1-6
V gene: TRBV2
CDR3 protein: CASRVDRGDSPLHF

J gene: TRBJ2-5
V gene: TRBV5-4
CDR3 protein: CASSLQGGETQYF

J gene: TRBJ2-3
V gene: TRBV2
CDR3 protein: CASTLEFGTDTQYF

J gene: TRBJ1-1
V gene: TRBV28
CDR3 protein: CASSDGGLIGTEAFF

J gene: TRBJ1-1
V gene: TRBV14
CDR3 protein: CASSQDEGIWGTEAFF

J gene: TRBJ2-1
V gene: TRBV7-2
CDR3 protein: CASSTRPTSSYNEQFF

J gene: TRBJ2-7
V gene: TRBV11-3
CDR3 protein: CASSLRTGGPYEQYF

J gene: TRBJ1-5
V gene: TRBV7-8
CDR3 protein: CASSLSGVGNQPQHF

J gene: TRBJ2-1
V gene: TRBV11-2
CDR3 protein: CASILNYATLYNEQFF

J gene: TRBJ2-2
V gene: TRBV2
CDR3 protein: CASRTSSSHLNTGELFF

J gene: TRBJ1-1
V gene: TRBV6-5
CDR3 protein: CASSITGNTEAFF

J gene: TRBJ1-5
V gene: TRBV7-2
CDR3 protein: CASSLLGGVGNQPQHF

J gene: TRBJ1-1
V gene: TRBV28
CDR3 protein: CASTGVNTEAFF

J gene: TRBJ1-1
V gene: TRBV28
CDR3 protein: CASKSPDRVFERTEAFF

J gene: TRBJ1-4
V gene: TRBV5-1
CDR3 protein: CASSLGGQATNEKLFF

J gene: TRBJ1-4
V gene: TRBV5-1
CDR3 protein: CASSLAVNEKLFF

J gene: TRBJ2-1
V gene: TRBV7-2
CDR3 protein: CASSNPGQGRAGNYNEQFF

J gene: TRBJ2-5
V gene: TRBV7-3
CDR3 protein: CASSIRTSGGPSQETQYF

J gene: TRBJ1-2
V gene: TRBV7-8
CDR3 protein: CASSLERRPGPLNYGYTF

J gene: TRBJ1-6
V gene: TRBV7-3
CDR3 protein: CASSLGRADNSPLHF

J gene: TRBJ1-2
V gene: TRBV7-2
CDR3 protein: CASRTATENYGYTF

J gene: TRBJ1-2
V gene: TRBV7-9
CDR3 protein: CASSLAAGGSGGYTF

J gene: TRBJ1-6
V gene: TRBV5-1
CDR3 protein: CASSSNPGTPNSPLHF

J gene: TRBJ1-6
V gene: TRBV7-9
CDR3 protein: CASRQTGGSSYNSPLHF